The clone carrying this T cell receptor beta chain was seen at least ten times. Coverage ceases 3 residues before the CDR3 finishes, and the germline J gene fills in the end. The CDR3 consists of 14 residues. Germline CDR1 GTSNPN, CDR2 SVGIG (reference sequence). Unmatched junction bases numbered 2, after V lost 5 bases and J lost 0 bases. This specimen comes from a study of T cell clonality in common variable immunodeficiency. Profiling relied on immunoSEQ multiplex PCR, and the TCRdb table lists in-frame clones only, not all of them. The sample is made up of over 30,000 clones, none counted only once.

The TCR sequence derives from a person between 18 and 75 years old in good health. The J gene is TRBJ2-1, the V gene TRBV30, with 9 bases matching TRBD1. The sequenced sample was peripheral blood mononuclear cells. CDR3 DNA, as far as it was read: TGTGCCTGGGGACAGGGGAGCTCCTACAATGAG. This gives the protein CAWGQGSSYNE. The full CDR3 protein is CAWGQGSSYNEQFF.